The present entry profiles one TCR beta chain with its context. Repertoires were generated with immunoSEQ multiplex PCR, while TCRdb's copy carries only in-frame clones and drops some. This table holds 440,000 or so clones, around 91% found once. These data are taken from a study of blood T cell repertoires in COVID-19. Study-wide background: Sites across the United States, Italy and Spain contributed samples from acute and convalescent COVID-19. PBMCs, B-cell-depleted T cells, or T cells provided the cDNA or gDNA that made up the material.

This CDR3 is built from 15 residues. Germline CDR1 is LNHDA and CDR2 is SQIVND (reference sequence). Germline trimming cut 5 bases from V and 6 bases from J; bases unmatched to any gene: 9. The specimen was peripheral blood. This chain joins TRBV19 and TRBJ1-1; 10 nucleotides agree with TRBD1. The origin of this receptor is a middle-aged woman with COVID-19, enrolled during active disease. The chain's CDR3 is CASSPRTGGTPEAFF. The CDR3 nucleotides read TGTGCCAGTAGTCCCCGGACAGGGGGAACCCCTGAAGCTTTCTTT. Full variable domain (outside the CDR3, taken from reference TRBV19 and TRBJ1-1): DGGITQSPKYLFRKEGQNVTLSCEQNLNHDAMYWYRQDPGQGLRLIYYSQIVNDFQKGDIAEGYSVSREKKESFPLTVTSAQKNPTAFYLCASSPRTGGTPEAFFGQGTRLTVV.